Shown below are 19 T cell receptor beta chains from a single sample sequenced in a study of T cell responses to AZD1222 COVID-19 vaccine. Some clones are missing from TCRdb's copy, which holds only in-frame ones; the method was immunoSEQ multiplex PCR. The table shows tens of thousands of clones, with 80% to 90% occurring only once. Sequenced here: peripheral blood, sampled on day 0 of AZD1222 vaccination. The source is an adult in good health.

J is TRBJ1-5 and V is TRBV18; D remains unclear. CDR1 is KGHSH and CDR2 is LQKENI in the germline V gene. V lost 3 bases, J lost 1 base, and 10 bases lay in between. This CDR3 comprises 15 residues. The CDR3 sequence: CASSPGQASNQPQHF. The CDR3 coding sequence is TGTGCCAGCTCACCCGGTCAGGCCAGCAATCAGCCCCAGCATTTT.

The CDR3 nucleotides are TGTGCCAGCCGGCGGCAGGGGAGTACTAGCACAGATACGCAGTATTTT. This gives the protein CASRRQGSTSTDTQYF. V is TRBV2 and J is TRBJ2-3; D is perhaps TRBD1 (6 bases). Between the trimmed V and J ends, which lost 8 bases and 0 bases, there was a span of 18 bases. The V gene's germline CDR1 is SNHLY and CDR2 FYNNEI. The CDR3 loop spans 16 amino acids.

The chain recombines TRBV5-1 with TRBJ1-1, with 11 bases matching TRBD1. Germline V gene lookup returns CDR1 SGHRS and CDR2 YFSETQ. Unmatched junction bases numbered 5, after V lost 1 base and J lost 0 bases. The CDR3 has 17 residues. In DNA form, the CDR3 reads TGCGCCAGCAGCTTGACCGGGACAGGGGGACTGAACACTGAAGCTTTCTTT. This encodes CASSLTGTGGLNTEAFF. Full variable domain (outside the CDR3, taken from reference TRBV5-1 and TRBJ1-1): KAGVTQTPRYLIKTRGQQVTLSCSPISGHRSVSWYQQTPGQGLQFLFEYFSETQRNKGNFPGRFSGRQFSNSRSEMNVSTLELGDSALYLCASSLTGTGGLNTEAFFGQGTRLTVV.

The chain recombines TRBV7-2 with TRBJ2-1, with a weak D call TRBD2 (6 bases). The germline gives CDR1 SGHTA, CDR2 FQGNSA. V lost 3 bases and J lost 8, with 17 bases in between. CDR3 length equals 15 residues. The CDR3: CASSFAGIVGHEQFF. CDR3 nucleotide sequence: TGTGCCAGCAGCTTCGCGGGAATTGTAGGCCATGAGCAGTTCTTC. Supplemented by reference TRBV7-2 and TRBJ2-1, the full variable domain reads GAGVSQSPSNKVTEKGKDVELRCDPISGHTALYWYRQSLGQGLEFLIYFQGNSAPDKSGLPSDRFSAERTGGSVSTLTIQRTQQEDSAVYLCASSFAGIVGHEQFFGPGTRLTVL.

V and J are TRBV5-4 and TRBJ2-7, with D hard to call. Germline loops: CDR1 SGHNT, CDR2 YYREEE (reference sequence). The CDR3 is 15 residues long. Trimming removed 0 bases at V and 3 bases at J, with 13 bases between. Here the CDR3 reads CASSLGAEGFYEQYF. CDR3 in DNA: TGTGCCAGCAGCTTGGGAGCTGAAGGGTTCTACGAGCAGTACTTC.

Comments on this clone: The conserved closing phenylalanine or tryptophan is absent in this CDR3, likely reflecting a read error. Because the CDR3's place on the DNA is in doubt, the DNA is left out and the CDR3 is given as listed by TCRdb. The chain links TRBV30 to TRBJ1-1; the DNA was not compared with TRBD1, the D call given in the table. The CDR3 length is 12 residues, termini included. Germline V gives CDR1 GTSNPN, CDR2 SVGIG (reference sequence). The CDR3 spells CAWSVQYGASLY.

The chain combines TRBV6-2 or TRBV6-3 with TRBJ2-1; 8 nucleotides line up with TRBD2. The V gene's germline CDR1 is MNHEY and CDR2 SVGEGT. The J segment lost 3 bases and the V segment lost 2 bases, leaving 9 bases of the junction unmatched. The CDR3 runs 17 residues. This CDR3 reads CASSYPRTSSVYNEQFF. The DNA for the CDR3 is TGTGCCAGCAGTTACCCAAGGACTAGCTCTGTCTACAATGAGCAGTTCTTC.

V and J are TRBV7-2 and TRBJ2-7; no definite D call. The CDR3 loop spans 15 amino acids. In germline, CDR1 is SGHTA, CDR2 FQGNSA. The V gene lost 2 bases and the J gene lost 0 bases, with 11 bases spanning the gap. In DNA, the CDR3 is TGTGCCAGCAGCTTATTTATGGGTTCCTCCTACGAGCAGTACTTC. Its protein is CASSLFMGSSYEQYF.

The V gene is TRBV6-5, the J gene TRBJ1-1, with D tentatively TRBD1 (5 bases). The germline V gene encodes CDR1 MNHEY and CDR2 SVGAGI. Trimming removed 2 bases at V and 0 bases at J, with 10 bases between. The CDR3 covers 15 residues. The CDR3 DNA follows: TGTGCCAGCAGTTACGGGGGTTCCATGAACACTGAAGCTTTCTTT. Translated: CASSYGGSMNTEAFF.

DNA for the CDR3: TGCGCCAGCAGCCCGCGTAGGGCTTCAGGGAACACTGAAGCTTTCTTT. Translated, it gives CASSPRRASGNTEAFF. The chain is built from TRBV5-1 and TRBJ1-1; D is uncertain. The V end lost 4 bases, the J end lost 1 base, and 17 bases lay between the germline ends. CDR1 and CDR2 from the germline V gene are SGHRS and YFSETQ. The CDR3 runs to 16 residues.

This clone was counted a single time. This chain uses TRBV19 with TRBJ1-5, with 8 bases fitting TRBD1. CDR3 length: 14 amino acids. After removal of 6 bases from V and 3 bases from J, the junction contained 4 bases not matched to a gene. Germline V gene sequence: CDR1 LNHDA, CDR2 SQIVND (reference sequence). The CDR3 loop reads CASREGQANQPQHF. CDR3 DNA sequence: TGTGCCAGTAGGGAGGGACAGGCCAATCAGCCCCAGCATTTT.

The gene calls are TRBV20-1 and TRBJ1-1, with D uncertain. V was pared by 3 bases and J by 1 base, with 3 bases between. Germline V CDR1 and CDR2: DFQATT, SNEGSKA (reference sequence). The CDR3 spans 11 residues. CDR3 sequence: CSASGNTEAFF. In DNA form, the CDR3 reads TGCAGTGCTAGTGGGAACACTGAAGCTTTCTTT.

The rearrangement joins TRBV3-1 (or the pseudogene TRBV3-2) to TRBJ2-7; 7 positions agree with TRBD1. V was pared by 2 bases and J by 6 bases, with 7 bases of the junction left unmatched. The CDR3 runs 14 residues. CDR1 LGHDT and CDR2 YNNKEL come from the germline V gene (reference sequence). Here the CDR3 DNA reads TGTGCCAGCAGCCAACCGGACAGGTACGGCGAGCAGTACTTC. Encoded protein: CASSQPDRYGEQYF.

The V gene is TRBV7-8, the J gene TRBJ2-1, with 8 bases matching TRBD2. Per germline, CDR1 SGHVS and CDR2 FQNEAQ. The CDR3 is 14 residues long. V shed 2 bases and J 7 bases; nucleotides not matched to a gene: 4. CDR3 region: CASSLRGGYNEQFF. CDR3 bases: TGTGCCAGCAGCTTACGGGGGGGCTATAATGAGCAGTTCTTC.

The rearrangement links TRBV21-1 to TRBJ1-5. TRBV21-1 is classified as a pseudogene. The CDR3 extends over 12 amino acids. The CDR3 region has the DNA TGTGCCATTGGGAGGGATTATCAGCCCCAGCATTTT. Translation gives CAIGRDYQPQHF.

The V call is TRBV9, the J call TRBJ2-1; a weak D match, TRBD1 (6 bases). Trimming took 1 base from V and 9 from J, leaving 11 bases between them. This CDR3 is built from 13 residues. Germline CDR1 SGDLS, CDR2 YYNGEE. CDR3 protein: CASSVIWGREQFF. CDR3 in DNA: TGTGCCAGCAGCGTAATTTGGGGGCGTGAGCAGTTCTTC.

The chain employs TRBV29-1 and TRBJ1-5, with no clear D. CDR3 length: 13 amino acids. Trimming left V 6 bases short and J 1 base short, with 10 bases between. Per the germline V gene, CDR1 is SQVTM and CDR2 is ANQGSEA. CDR3 region: CSVRDQSNQPQHF. In nucleotides, the CDR3 is TGCAGCGTGCGGGATCAGAGCAATCAGCCCCAGCATTTT. The whole variable domain, filled in from reference TRBV29-1 and TRBJ1-5, reads SAVISQKPSRDICQRGTSLTIQCQVDSQVTMMFWYRQQPGQSLTLIATANQGSEATYESGFVIDKFPISRPNLTFSTLTVSNMSPEDSSIYLCSVRDQSNQPQHFGDGTRLSIL.

The V call is TRBV7-2, the J call TRBJ2-7; 12 bases agree with TRBD2. The CDR3 length is 18 residues. V was pared by 3 bases and J by 2 bases, with 11 bases of the junction left unmatched. Per the germline V gene, CDR1 is SGHTA and CDR2 is FQGNSA. The CDR3 sequence: CASSLSSGGAYLPYEQYF. The CDR3 DNA is TGTGCCAGCAGCTTGTCTAGCGGGGGGGCTTATCTTCCCTACGAGCAGTACTTC.

This chain links TRBV12-3 or TRBV12-4 with TRBJ1-1, with no clear D. The CDR3 is 13 amino acids. Trimming removed 5 bases from V and 4 bases from J, with 11 bases in between. The DNA of the CDR3 is TGTGCCAGCAGTCCCCTTGTGGGCACTGAAGCTTTCTTT. Its translation is CASSPLVGTEAFF.